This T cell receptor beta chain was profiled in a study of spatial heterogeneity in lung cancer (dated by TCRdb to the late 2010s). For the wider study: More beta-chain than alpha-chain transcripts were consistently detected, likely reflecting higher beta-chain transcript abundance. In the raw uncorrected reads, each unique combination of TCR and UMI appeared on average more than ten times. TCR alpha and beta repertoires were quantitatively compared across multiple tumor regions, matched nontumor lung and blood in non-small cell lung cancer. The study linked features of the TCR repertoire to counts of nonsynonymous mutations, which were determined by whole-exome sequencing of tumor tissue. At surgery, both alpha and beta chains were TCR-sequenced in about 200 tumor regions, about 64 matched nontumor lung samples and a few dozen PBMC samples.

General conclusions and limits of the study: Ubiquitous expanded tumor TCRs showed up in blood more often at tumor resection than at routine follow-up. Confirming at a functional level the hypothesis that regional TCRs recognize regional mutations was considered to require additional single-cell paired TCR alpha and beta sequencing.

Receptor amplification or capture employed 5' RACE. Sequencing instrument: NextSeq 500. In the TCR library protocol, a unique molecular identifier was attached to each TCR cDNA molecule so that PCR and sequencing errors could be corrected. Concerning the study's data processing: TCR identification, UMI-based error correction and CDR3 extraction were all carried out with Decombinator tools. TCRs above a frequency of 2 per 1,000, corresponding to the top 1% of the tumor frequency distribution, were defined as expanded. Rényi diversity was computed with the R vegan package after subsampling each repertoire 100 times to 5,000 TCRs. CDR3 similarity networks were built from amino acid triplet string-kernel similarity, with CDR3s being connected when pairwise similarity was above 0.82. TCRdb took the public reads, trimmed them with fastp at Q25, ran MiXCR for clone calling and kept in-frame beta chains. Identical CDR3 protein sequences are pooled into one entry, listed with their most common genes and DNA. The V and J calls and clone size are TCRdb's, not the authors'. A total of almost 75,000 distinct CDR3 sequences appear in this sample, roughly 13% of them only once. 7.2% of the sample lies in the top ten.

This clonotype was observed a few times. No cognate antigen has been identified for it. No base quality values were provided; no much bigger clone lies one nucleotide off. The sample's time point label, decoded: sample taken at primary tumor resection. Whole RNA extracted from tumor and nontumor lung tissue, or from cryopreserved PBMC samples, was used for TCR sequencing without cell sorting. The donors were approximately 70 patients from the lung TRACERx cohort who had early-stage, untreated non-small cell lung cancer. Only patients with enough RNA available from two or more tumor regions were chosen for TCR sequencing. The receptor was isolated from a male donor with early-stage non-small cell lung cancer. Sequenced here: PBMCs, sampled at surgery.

The CDR3 amino acid sequence is: CASSQGPQPQHF. The nucleotide sequence reads TGTGCCAGCAGCCAAGGACCTCAGCCCCAGCATTTT. Here the chain combines TRBV3-1 and TRBJ1-5, with the D gene not confidently named. The V end loses 1 base and the J end loses 6 bases, and a stretch of 4 bases separates them. The CDR3 sequence holds 12 residues, the cysteine and phenylalanine included. Solely the CDR3 DNA is kept, with 36 bases framed from the first base. The germline V gene (reference sequence) sets CDR1 to LGHDT and CDR2 to YNNKEL.